This TCR beta chain is drawn from a study of T-cell reconstitution after alpha-beta-depleted transplantation in children. The CDR3 contains 15 residues. V gave up 2 bases and J gave up 2 bases; unmatched junction bases: 1. The germline V gene has CDR1 SGHTA and CDR2 FQGTGA. In this sample, this clonotype turned up many times. Its matching antigen is unknown. It was with unique molecular identifiers that the TCRbeta library was prepared. Each CDR3 protein gets one entry after TCRdb re-called the PCR reads with MiXCR. The sample lists some 300,000 distinct CDR3 sequences, 7.5% to 9% occurring once. Study findings and constraints: Reportedly, alpha-beta T cells present about two months post-transplant originated from several hundred expanded clones of graft origin. After one year, T-cell counts and TCRbeta diversity mostly came from new T cells.

The source material was peripheral blood, sampled 360 days after TCRalphabeta/CD19-depleted stem cell transplant. The sequence was obtained from a female patient aged 2 to 10 who had a stem cell transplant for Fanconi anemia, so the T cells may come from the graft donor. V is TRBV7-3 and J is TRBJ2-1; 9 nucleotides line up with TRBD2. The DNA for the CDR3 is TGTGCCAGCAGCTTAGCGGGAGGGGCCTACAATGAGCAGTTCTTC. It translates to CASSLAGGAYNEQFF.